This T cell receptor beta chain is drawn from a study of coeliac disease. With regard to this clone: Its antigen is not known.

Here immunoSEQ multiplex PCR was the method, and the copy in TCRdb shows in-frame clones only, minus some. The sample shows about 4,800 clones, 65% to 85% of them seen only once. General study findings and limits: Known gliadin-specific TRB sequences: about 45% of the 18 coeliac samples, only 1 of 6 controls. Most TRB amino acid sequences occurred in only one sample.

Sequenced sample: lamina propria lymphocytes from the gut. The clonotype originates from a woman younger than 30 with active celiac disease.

The CDR3 protein is CASSYERSGEQYF. CDR3 sequence (DNA): TGTGCCAGCAGTTACGAGCGATCTGGCGAGCAGTACTTC. The V gene is TRBV6-5, the J gene TRBJ2-7, with D unclear. This CDR3 is 13 amino acids long. Germline lookup yields CDR1 MNHEY and CDR2 SVGAGI. V dropped 2 bases and J dropped 6 bases, with 11 bases sitting between them.